This note documents a single T cell receptor (beta chain) sequence. Antigen: not known. These data come from a study of identical twins. Study findings and constraints: With abundant cord blood beta clonotypes, insertions were fewer; memory repertoires showed no such pattern.

With 2 bases removed from V and 0 bases from J, the gap between germline ends came to 12 bases. The length of the CDR3 is 16 residues. CDR1 is SGHKS and CDR2 is YYEKEE in the germline V gene (reference sequence). A single record per CDR3 protein comes from TCRdb applying MiXCR to the 5' RACE reads. Of around 670,000 distinct CDR3 sequences listed, roughly 6.2% are singletons. Sequencing input: naive T cells sorted from blood. The origin of this receptor is a man between 18 and 29 years old in good health. The chain uses TRBV5-5 and TRBJ2-1; D not resolved. DNA for the CDR3: TGTGCCAGCAGCTTAGTAGGCCCGAGCTCCTACAATGAGCAGTTCTTC. This codes for CASSLVGPSSYNEQFF.